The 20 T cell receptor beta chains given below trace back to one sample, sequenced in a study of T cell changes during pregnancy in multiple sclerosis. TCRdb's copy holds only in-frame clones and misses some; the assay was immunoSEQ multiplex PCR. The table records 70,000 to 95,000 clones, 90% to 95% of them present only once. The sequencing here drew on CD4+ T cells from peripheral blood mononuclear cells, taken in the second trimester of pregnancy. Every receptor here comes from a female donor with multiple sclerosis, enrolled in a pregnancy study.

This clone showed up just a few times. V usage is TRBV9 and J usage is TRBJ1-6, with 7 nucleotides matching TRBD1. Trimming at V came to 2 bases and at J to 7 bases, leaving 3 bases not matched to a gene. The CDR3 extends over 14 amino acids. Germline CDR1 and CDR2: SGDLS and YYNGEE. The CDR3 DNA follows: TGTGCCAGCAGCGTGCAGGGGGGCAATTCACCCCTCCACTTT. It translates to CASSVQGGNSPLHF.

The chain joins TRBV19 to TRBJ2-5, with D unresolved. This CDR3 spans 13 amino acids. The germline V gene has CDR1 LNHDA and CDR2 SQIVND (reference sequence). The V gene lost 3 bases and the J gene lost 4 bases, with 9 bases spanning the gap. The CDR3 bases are TGTGCCAGTAGTATTAGCTGGCCAGAGACCCAGTACTTC. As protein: CASSISWPETQYF.

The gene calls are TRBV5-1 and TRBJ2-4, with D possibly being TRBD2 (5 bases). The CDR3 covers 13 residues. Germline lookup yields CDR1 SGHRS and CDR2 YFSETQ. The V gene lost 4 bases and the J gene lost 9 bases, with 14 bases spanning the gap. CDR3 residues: CASSGTRTSIQYF. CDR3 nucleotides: TGCGCCAGCAGCGGCACTAGAACGAGCATTCAGTACTTC.

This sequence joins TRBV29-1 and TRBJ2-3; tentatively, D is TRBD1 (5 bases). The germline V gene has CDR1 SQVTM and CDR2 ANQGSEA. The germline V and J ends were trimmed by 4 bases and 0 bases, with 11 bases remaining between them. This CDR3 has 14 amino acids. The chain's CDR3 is CSVATGTSTDTQYF. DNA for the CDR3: TGCAGCGTTGCTACAGGTACTAGCACAGATACGCAGTATTTT.

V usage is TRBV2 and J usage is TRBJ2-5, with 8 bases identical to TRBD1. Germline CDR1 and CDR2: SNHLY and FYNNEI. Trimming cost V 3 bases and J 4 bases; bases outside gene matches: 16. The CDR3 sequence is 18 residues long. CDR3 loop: CASSDPGGASWRGETQYF. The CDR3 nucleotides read TGTGCCAGCAGTGACCCAGGGGGCGCCAGTTGGAGGGGAGAGACCCAGTACTTC.

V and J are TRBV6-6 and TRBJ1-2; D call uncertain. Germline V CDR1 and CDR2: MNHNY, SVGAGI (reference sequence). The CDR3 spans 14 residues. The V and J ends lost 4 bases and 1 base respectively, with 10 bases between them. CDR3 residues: CASSFDHSNYGYTF. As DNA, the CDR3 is TGTGCCAGCAGTTTCGATCACAGTAACTATGGCTACACCTTC.

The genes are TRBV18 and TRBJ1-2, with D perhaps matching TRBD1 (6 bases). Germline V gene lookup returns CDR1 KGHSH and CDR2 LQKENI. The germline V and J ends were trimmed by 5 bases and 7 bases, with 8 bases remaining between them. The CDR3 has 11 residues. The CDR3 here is CASSRDTGYTF. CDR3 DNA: TGTGCCAGCTCAAGGGACACTGGCTACACCTTC.

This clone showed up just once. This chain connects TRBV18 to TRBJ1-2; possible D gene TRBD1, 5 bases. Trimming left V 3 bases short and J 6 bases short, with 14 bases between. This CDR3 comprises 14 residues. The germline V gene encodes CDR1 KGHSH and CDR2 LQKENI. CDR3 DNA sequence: TGTGCCAGCTCACCCATTGCAGGGCTCGATGGCTACACCTTC. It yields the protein CASSPIAGLDGYTF.

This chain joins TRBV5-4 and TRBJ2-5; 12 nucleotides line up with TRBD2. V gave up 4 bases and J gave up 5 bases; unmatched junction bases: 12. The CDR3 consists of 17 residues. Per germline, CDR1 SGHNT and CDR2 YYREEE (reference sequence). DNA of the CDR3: TGTGCCAGCAGCGCGGACACTAGCGGGGGGCAGGGGGAGACCCAGTACTTC. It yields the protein CASSADTSGGQGETQYF.

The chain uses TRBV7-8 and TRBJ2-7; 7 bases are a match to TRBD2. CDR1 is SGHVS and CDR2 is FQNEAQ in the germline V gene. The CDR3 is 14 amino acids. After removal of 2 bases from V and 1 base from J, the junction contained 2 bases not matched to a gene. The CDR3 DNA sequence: TGTGCCAGCAGCTTACCGGGAGGATCCTACGAGCAGTACTTC. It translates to CASSLPGGSYEQYF.

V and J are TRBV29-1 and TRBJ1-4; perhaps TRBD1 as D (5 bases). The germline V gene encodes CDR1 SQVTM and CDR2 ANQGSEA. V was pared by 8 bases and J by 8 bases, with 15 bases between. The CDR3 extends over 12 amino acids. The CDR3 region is CSIKQVGEKLFF. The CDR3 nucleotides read TGCAGCATAAAACAGGTCGGGGAAAAACTGTTTTTT.

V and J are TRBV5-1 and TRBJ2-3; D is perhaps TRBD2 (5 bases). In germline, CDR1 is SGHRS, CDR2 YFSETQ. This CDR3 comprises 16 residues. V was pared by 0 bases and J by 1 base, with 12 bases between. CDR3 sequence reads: CASSLGQIGGTDTQYF. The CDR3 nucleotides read TGCGCCAGCAGCTTGGGGCAAATCGGGGGCACAGATACGCAGTATTTT.

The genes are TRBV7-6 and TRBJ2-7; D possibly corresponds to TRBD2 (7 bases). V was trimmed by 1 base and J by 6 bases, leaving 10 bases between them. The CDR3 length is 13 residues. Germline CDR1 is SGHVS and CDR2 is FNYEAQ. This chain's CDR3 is CASSLGGGGEQYF. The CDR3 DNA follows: TGTGCCAGCAGCTTAGGAGGGGGGGGCGAGCAGTACTTC.

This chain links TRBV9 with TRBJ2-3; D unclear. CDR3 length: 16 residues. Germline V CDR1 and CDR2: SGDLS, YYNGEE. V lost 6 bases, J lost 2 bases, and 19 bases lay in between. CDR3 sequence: CASTFLFVGATDTQYF. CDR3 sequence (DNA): TGTGCCAGCACGTTCCTGTTTGTGGGCGCCACAGATACGCAGTATTTT.

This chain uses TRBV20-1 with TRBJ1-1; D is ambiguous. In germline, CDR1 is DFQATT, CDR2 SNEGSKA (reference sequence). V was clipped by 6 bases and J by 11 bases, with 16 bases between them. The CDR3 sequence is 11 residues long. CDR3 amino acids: CSAPSRSHAFF. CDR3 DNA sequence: TGCAGTGCCCCGTCCCGGTCGCACGCTTTCTTT.

The CDR3 DNA sequence: TGTGCCAGCAGCGAATCTGGGACAGCCGCTCCCGGCTACACCTTC. It is translated as CASSESGTAAPGYTF. This chain links TRBV6-5 with TRBJ1-2; the match to TRBD1 covers 7 bases. The V gene end was trimmed by 6 bases and the J gene end by 8 bases; junction bases not matched to a gene: 15. The CDR3 length is 15 residues. The germline V gene has CDR1 MNHEY and CDR2 SVGAGI.

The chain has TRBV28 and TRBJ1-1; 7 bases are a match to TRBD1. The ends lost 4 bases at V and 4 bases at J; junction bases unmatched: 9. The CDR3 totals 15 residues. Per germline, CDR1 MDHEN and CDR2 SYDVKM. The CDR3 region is CASSSPHRGRTEAFF. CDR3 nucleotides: TGTGCCAGCAGTTCGCCCCACAGGGGACGCACTGAAGCTTTCTTT.

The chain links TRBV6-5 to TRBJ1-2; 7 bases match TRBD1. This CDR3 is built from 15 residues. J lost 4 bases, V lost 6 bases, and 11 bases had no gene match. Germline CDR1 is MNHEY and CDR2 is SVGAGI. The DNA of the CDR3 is TGTGCCAGCAGCAAAGGCCCATGGACAGGCTATGGCTACACCTTC. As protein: CASSKGPWTGYGYTF.

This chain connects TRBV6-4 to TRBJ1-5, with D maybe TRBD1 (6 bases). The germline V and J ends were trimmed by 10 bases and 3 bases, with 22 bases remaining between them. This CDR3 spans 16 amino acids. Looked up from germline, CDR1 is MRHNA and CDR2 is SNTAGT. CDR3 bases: TGTGCCACCAGGACATTCCGCCCAGGGGACAATCAGCCCCAGCATTTT. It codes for CATRTFRPGDNQPQHF.

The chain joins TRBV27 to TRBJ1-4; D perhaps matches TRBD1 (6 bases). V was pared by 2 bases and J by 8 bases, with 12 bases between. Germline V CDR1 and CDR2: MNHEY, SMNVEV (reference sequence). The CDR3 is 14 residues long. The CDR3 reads CASSLKQGREKLFF. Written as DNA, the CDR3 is TGTGCCAGCAGTTTAAAACAGGGACGGGAAAAACTGTTTTTT.